The TCR beta chain described here comes from a study of cytomegalovirus exposure and HLA in healthy donors. For the study at large: Among 150 million to 200 million T cells, an earlier analysis found 90 million to 130 million unique TCR beta sequences. Assignment to the Caucasian-associated ancestry cluster applied to around four fifths of the approximately 390 genotyped donors.

PCR amplification relied on 60 Vbeta primers (plus 13 Jbeta primers). Sequencing used immunoSEQ multiplex PCR; TCRdb keeps in-frame clones, though not all of them. The sample records some 120,000 clones, around 8.5% being singletons. About this clone: Its antigen is currently unknown.

Healthy individuals who donated bone marrow served as the donors. Overall study results and limits: TCR beta chains numbering roughly 150 were designated cytomegalovirus-associated.

The CDR3 runs 12 residues. The ends were cut back, 7 bases at V and 1 base at J, with 10 bases in the middle. CDR1 is SQVTM and CDR2 is ANQGSEA in the germline V gene. The sequence derives from a man aged 35 to 55 in good health and CMV-seronegative. Sequences were obtained from PBMCs. V is TRBV29-1 and J is TRBJ1-1; D may be TRBD1 (5 bases). In DNA form, the CDR3 reads TGCAGCGGGAGGGGATCGAACACTGAAGCTTTCTTT. This encodes CSGRGSNTEAFF.